Here is one T cell receptor (beta chain) with its context. Antigen specificity is unknown. By way of CD45RO/CCR7/CD25/CD127/CD95/CD27, the CD4+ regulatory, stem cell-like memory, central memory and naive cells were sorted. This specimen comes from a study of beta chain features in type 1 diabetes. Looking at the study overall: Age, gender and cell yields were alike across patients and healthy donors.

Whole-study findings and limits: Healthy donors had naive, central memory and Treg TCRB repertoires that appeared less similar than those seen among patients. Type 1 diabetes patients had moderately but significantly shorter TCRB CDR3s in all four CD4+ subsets.

The CDR3 consists of 17 residues. J was trimmed by 3 bases and V by 0 bases; bases with no gene match: 9. The V gene's germline CDR1 is SGHRS and CDR2 YFSETQ. Of the isolated RNA, all was reverse transcribed, and so the sequenced material was expressed TCRB transcripts. Generated by immunoSEQ multiplex PCR, the TCRdb table keeps only in-frame clones and is missing some. Among around 690,000 clones listed, under 15% were seen once. Sequencing was done on a sample of naive CD4+ T cells from blood. This TCR was sampled from a man aged 25 to 45 with type 1 diabetes. This chain uses TRBV5-1 with TRBJ2-3, with TRBD2 matching over 8 bases. The CDR3 nucleotides are TGCGCCAGCAGCTTGGGGAACGGCGGGGGGCAGACAGATACGCAGTATTTT. Translating gives CASSLGNGGGQTDTQYF.